This TCR beta chain was recorded in a study of blood T cell repertoires in COVID-19. Study overall: Material from acute and convalescent COVID-19 was sourced from the United States, Italy and Spain. T cells, B-cell-depleted T cells, or PBMCs provided the cDNA or gDNA that served as material.

Sequenced by immunoSEQ multiplex PCR; TCRdb stores in-frame clones only, minus some. The sample has roughly 65,000 clones, 75% to 85% seen once. V lost 0 bases and J lost 6, with 9 bases in between. Per germline, CDR1 MNHEY and CDR2 SVGAGI. The CDR3 covers 14 residues. The TCR comes from a human donor in a cohort sampled during active COVID-19. The sequenced sample was peripheral blood. The chain is built from TRBV6-5 and TRBJ2-1; unclear D gene. DNA of the CDR3: TGTGCCAGCAGTTACTCGATTCCGGGCAATGAGCAGTTCTTC. Protein: CASSYSIPGNEQFF.